The 31 T cell receptor beta chains below were found in one sample sequenced in a study of blood T cell repertoires in COVID-19. Using immunoSEQ multiplex PCR, the repertoire was profiled, and TCRdb retains in-frame clones only, with some absent. Here the sample spans under 450,000 clones, roughly 88% being singletons. The source material was peripheral blood. The source of these receptors is a woman aged 45 to 65 with COVID-19, enrolled during active disease.

The chain combines TRBV7-2 with TRBJ1-1, with a possible D match to TRBD1 (5 bases). CDR3 length: 15 amino acids. V lost 3 bases, J lost 4 bases, and 15 bases lay in between. Per the germline V gene, CDR1 is SGHTA and CDR2 is FQGNSA. The CDR3 region is CASSLAGPAGTEAFF. CDR3 nucleotide sequence: TGTGCCAGCAGCTTGGCGGGACCCGCGGGCACTGAAGCTTTCTTT.

V is TRBV19 and J is TRBJ1-5, with 10 bases fitting TRBD1. This CDR3 is 16 amino acids long. The germline V gene encodes CDR1 LNHDA and CDR2 SQIVND (reference sequence). V lost 3 bases, J lost 7 bases, and 9 bases stayed unmatched. The CDR3 DNA reads as TGTGCCAGTAGTATTAGGAGACAGGGGGCAGGACAGCCCCAGCATTTT. It specifies CASSIRRQGAGQPQHF.

The chain is built from TRBV11-2 and TRBJ2-7, with 7 bases that match TRBD1. From germline, CDR1 is SGHAT and CDR2 FQNNGV. CDR3 length equals 12 residues. Trimming cost V 5 bases and J 3 bases; bases outside gene matches: 1. The CDR3 protein is CASSRDSYEQYF. The CDR3 DNA reads TGTGCCAGCAGCCGGGACAGCTACGAGCAGTACTTC.

J is TRBJ2-2 and V is TRBV5-4, with D uncertain. Germline CDR1 is SGHNT and CDR2 is YYREEE (reference sequence). The CDR3 has 14 residues. With 3 bases removed from V and 3 bases from J, the gap between germline ends came to 9 bases. This CDR3 reads CASSSEKDTGELFF. CDR3 DNA sequence: TGTGCCAGCAGCTCGGAGAAGGACACCGGGGAGCTGTTTTTT.

V gene TRBV7-3 combines with J gene TRBJ1-2; 7 bases agree with TRBD1. Germline trimming cut 5 bases from V and 2 bases from J; bases unmatched to any gene: 2. This CDR3 contains 13 residues. Germline V CDR1 and CDR2: SGHTA, FQGTGA. This CDR3 reads CASSPQGNYGYTF. The CDR3 DNA is TGTGCCAGCAGCCCACAGGGGAACTATGGCTACACCTTC.

The CDR3 sequence is CASSLGGPADTQYF. The DNA of the CDR3 is TGCGCCAGCAGCTTGGGGGGGCCGGCAGATACGCAGTATTTT. The chain couples TRBV5-1 to TRBJ2-3; TRBD1 might be the D (6 bases). The CDR3 extends over 14 amino acids. In germline, CDR1 is SGHRS, CDR2 YFSETQ. Trimming removed 0 bases from V and 4 bases from J, with 9 bases in between.

The chain joins TRBV5-4 to TRBJ1-1; tentatively, D is TRBD1 (5 bases). Germline V gene sequence: CDR1 SGHNT, CDR2 YYREEE (reference sequence). This CDR3 has 13 amino acids. Trimming shortened V by 3 bases and J by 10 bases, and 16 bases separated the two germline ends. In DNA, the CDR3 is TGTGCCAGCAGCTGGGCGGGAGGGGTAGCAGCTTTCTTT. It codes for CASSWAGGVAAFF.

The V and J genes are TRBV19 and TRBJ2-1; TRBD2 agrees at 7 bases. V lost 7 bases and J lost 8; bases outside the gene matches: 8. CDR1 LNHDA and CDR2 SQIVND come from the germline V gene (reference sequence). The CDR3 consists of 13 residues. CDR3 nucleotides: TGTGCCAGTACTAGCGGATTTGGCGATGAGCAGTTCTTC. Residues: CASTSGFGDEQFF.

The chain combines TRBV6-5 with TRBJ2-3; 10 bases map to TRBD1. The CDR3 consists of 14 residues. V lost 6 bases and J lost 5; bases outside the gene matches: 5. Germline-derived CDR1 and CDR2 are MNHEY and SVGAGI. The CDR3 nucleotides are TGTGCCAGCAGAAGACAGGGGGCGTTAGATACGCAGTATTTT. Encoded protein: CASRRQGALDTQYF.

This chain joins TRBV5-1 and TRBJ2-3, with 7 bases lining up with TRBD1. V shed 6 bases and J 4 bases; nucleotides not matched to a gene: 11. The germline V gene has CDR1 SGHRS and CDR2 YFSETQ. The CDR3 has 15 amino acids. The CDR3 spells CASTNEKGAPDTQYF. CDR3 nucleotides: TGCGCCAGCACCAACGAGAAGGGGGCCCCAGATACGCAGTATTTT.

The chain joins TRBV6-1 to TRBJ1-6; no firm D call. Germline V CDR1 and CDR2: MNHNS, SASEGT. V lost 0 bases to trimming and J lost 9 bases, with 9 bases between them. The CDR3 is 14 residues long. The CDR3 nucleotides read TGTGCCAGCAGTGAAGCGGCCCCTTTTTCACCCCTCCACTTT. The encoded protein is CASSEAAPFSPLHF.

The V gene is TRBV2, the J gene TRBJ1-2; D possibly corresponds to TRBD1 (5 bases). The CDR3 has 12 amino acids. The ends were cut back, 10 bases at V and 8 bases at J, with 17 bases in the middle. Germline V gives CDR1 SNHLY, CDR2 FYNNEI. The CDR3 region is CATLGGRGGYTF. The DNA of the CDR3 is TGTGCCACCCTGGGGGGAAGAGGGGGCTACACCTTC.

This sequence joins TRBV7-9 and TRBJ1-1, with D tentatively TRBD1 (5 bases). The CDR3 length is 12 residues. Trimming took 7 bases from V and 7 from J, leaving 13 bases between them. CDR1 is SEHNR and CDR2 is FQNEAQ in the germline V gene (reference sequence). The CDR3 region has the DNA TGTGCCAGCAAATCAGGGCTGGGTGAAGCTTTCTTT. It codes for CASKSGLGEAFF.

The genes are TRBV5-4 and TRBJ1-1, with 11 bases that match TRBD1. Germline CDR1 reads SGHNT; CDR2 reads YYREEE (reference sequence). The CDR3 length is 16 residues. The ends lost 4 bases at V and 1 base at J; junction bases unmatched: 6. The CDR3 nucleotides are TGTGCCAGCAGCCCCGGACAGGGGGCGCGGAACACTGAAGCTTTCTTT. As protein: CASSPGQGARNTEAFF.

The rearrangement joins TRBV4-2 to TRBJ2-3; the D gene is possibly TRBD2 (5 bases). V gave up 0 bases and J gave up 4 bases, with 14 bases separating them. Per germline, CDR1 LGHNA and CDR2 YNFKEQ. The CDR3 totals 16 residues. This CDR3 is CASSQDQATGSDTQYF. The CDR3 bases are TGTGCCAGCAGCCAAGATCAGGCGACGGGGTCAGATACGCAGTATTTT.

This clone was seen more than once but under ten times. The DNA for the CDR3 is TGTGCCAGCAAGGACAGCTATAATTCACCCCTCCACTTT. Its protein product is CASKDSYNSPLHF. This sequence joins TRBV2 and TRBJ1-6; maybe TRBD1 (6 bases). Trimming shortened V by 7 bases and J by 3 bases, and 7 bases separated the two germline ends. Germline V gene data show CDR1 as SNHLY and CDR2 as FYNNEI. This CDR3 comprises 13 residues.

The rearrangement joins TRBV7-6 to TRBJ2-3, with D unclear. CDR1 is SGHVS, CDR2 FNYEAQ, per germline. V was cut by 1 base and J by 6 bases, with 14 bases left in between. CDR3 length: 15 residues. The CDR3, as DNA: TGTGCCAGCAGCTTAGGGTCGCCAGGATTGGATACGCAGTATTTT. This sequence encodes CASSLGSPGLDTQYF.

The V gene is TRBV9, the J gene TRBJ2-2; D call uncertain. The V and J ends lost 7 bases and 4 bases respectively, with 14 bases between them. The CDR3 is made up of 14 amino acids. Germline-derived CDR1 and CDR2 are SGDLS and YYNGEE. This CDR3 reads CASRPTSGTGELFF. CDR3 in DNA: TGTGCCAGCCGACCCACTTCGGGCACCGGGGAGCTGTTTTTT.

The genes are TRBV11-2 and TRBJ2-7, with D unresolved. CDR1 and CDR2 from the germline V gene are SGHAT and FQNNGV. The CDR3 loop spans 13 amino acids. V lost 0 bases and J lost 4, with 7 bases in between. CDR3: CASSLEVAYEQYF. CDR3 nucleotide sequence: TGTGCCAGCAGCTTAGAGGTGGCTTACGAGCAGTACTTC.

This clone was seen only once. This chain uses TRBV3-1 (or the pseudogene TRBV3-2) with TRBJ1-6; perhaps TRBD1 as D (5 bases). Trimming shortened V by 6 bases and J by 9 bases, and 15 bases separated the two germline ends. Germline-derived CDR1 and CDR2 are LGHDT and YNNKEL (reference sequence). CDR3 length: 14 residues. DNA for the CDR3: TGTGCCAGCAGTCAGGGAGGGTGGAGTTCACCCCTCCACTTT. It specifies CASSQGGWSSPLHF.

This chain joins TRBV6-5 and TRBJ2-5; D perhaps matches TRBD2 (5 bases). V was trimmed by 0 bases and J by 3 bases, leaving 8 bases between them. CDR1 and CDR2 (germline): MNHEY, SVGAGI. This CDR3 comprises 14 residues. CDR3: CASSYSTAEETQYF. The CDR3 DNA sequence: TGTGCCAGCAGTTACTCTACAGCGGAAGAGACCCAGTACTTC.

The chain joins TRBV10-2 to TRBJ1-5, with D possibly being TRBD1 (6 bases). Germline assignment: CDR1 WSHSY and CDR2 SAAADI. The length of the CDR3 is 14 residues. V was trimmed by 6 bases and J by 8 bases, leaving 17 bases between them. The CDR3 bases are TGCGCCAGCAGCGAAATGACAGGTTGGGAGCCCCAGCATTTT. It translates to CASSEMTGWEPQHF.

This clone was seen repeatedly, ten times or more. V and J are TRBV27 and TRBJ2-7; 12 bases match TRBD2. The CDR3 sequence is 17 residues long. Trimming cost V 8 bases and J 0 bases; bases outside gene matches: 11. Germline-derived CDR1 and CDR2 are MNHEY and SMNVEV (reference sequence). DNA of the CDR3: TGTGCCAGCCGACCTAGGACTAGCGGGGCTAGCTCCTACGAGCAGTACTTC. Translated, it gives CASRPRTSGASSYEQYF.

This rearrangement joins TRBV2 to TRBJ1-5, with 12 bases aligning to TRBD1. This CDR3 comprises 18 residues. After removal of 3 bases from V and 1 base from J, the junction contained 7 bases not matched to a gene. Germline CDR1 reads SNHLY; CDR2 reads FYNNEI. The CDR3 nucleotides read TGTGCCAGCAGTGACCCGGGACAGGGGGCTCGCAGCAATCAGCCCCAGCATTTT. Translation: CASSDPGQGARSNQPQHF.

The chain links TRBV30 to TRBJ1-2; maybe TRBD1 (6 bases). Trimming took off 0 bases at V and 8 bases at J, with 10 bases between the two ends. Germline CDR1 is GTSNPN and CDR2 is SVGIG (reference sequence). The CDR3 runs to 12 residues. The CDR3 DNA reads as TGTGCCTGGAGTGTACGTGGGGGCGGCTACACCTTC. This translates into CAWSVRGGGYTF.

The chain recombines TRBV13 with TRBJ1-2; 7 bases fit TRBD1. The length of the CDR3 is 16 residues. Unmatched junction bases numbered 14, after V lost 4 bases and J lost 6 bases. Germline assignment: CDR1 PRHDT and CDR2 FYEKMQ (reference sequence). The CDR3 DNA reads TGTGCCAGCAGCTCGGGGGTCGACAGGGCGGTCAATGGCTACACCTTC. The encoded protein is CASSSGVDRAVNGYTF.

V usage is TRBV4-1 and J usage is TRBJ2-6; D ambiguous. The germline V gene encodes CDR1 MGHRA and CDR2 YSYEKL. The CDR3 is 17 amino acids. Trimming shortened V by 1 base and J by 3 bases, and 13 bases separated the two germline ends. The CDR3 loop is CASSQVHSRLGANVLTF. CDR3 bases: TGCGCCAGCAGCCAAGTTCACTCCAGGCTTGGGGCCAACGTCCTGACTTTC.

V gene TRBV6-4 combines with J gene TRBJ1-2; TRBD1 aligns across 9 bases. Germline loops: CDR1 MRHNA, CDR2 SNTAGT. V lost 7 bases to trimming and J lost 4 bases; unmatched junction nucleotides: 4. The CDR3 contains 13 residues. The CDR3 here is CASKGQGPYGYTF. The CDR3 nucleotides are TGTGCCAGCAAGGGACAGGGTCCCTATGGCTACACCTTC.

This clone was detected a few times. The chain links TRBV5-1 to TRBJ1-1; D gene unclear. CDR3 size: 14 residues. Germline V gives CDR1 SGHRS, CDR2 YFSETQ. V shed 0 bases and J shed 5 bases, with 11 bases lying between them. CDR3 region: CASSLGLSETEAFF. The CDR3, as DNA: TGCGCCAGCAGCTTGGGACTCTCGGAAACTGAAGCTTTCTTT.

This clone was seen once. The chain has TRBV29-1 and TRBJ2-3; TRBD1 matches at 8 bases. The germline V gene encodes CDR1 SQVTM and CDR2 ANQGSEA. The V segment lost 5 bases and the J segment 4 bases; nucleotides outside the gene matches: 5. The CDR3 sequence is 13 residues long. The CDR3 protein is CSVQEQGADTQYF. CDR3 bases: TGCAGCGTTCAGGAACAGGGGGCAGATACGCAGTATTTT.

This sequence joins TRBV29-1 and TRBJ1-4; TRBD1 is a possible D gene (5 bases). The CDR3 length is 13 residues. V was trimmed by 6 bases and J by 12 bases, leaving 20 bases between them. The germline V gene encodes CDR1 SQVTM and CDR2 ANQGSEA. In DNA, the CDR3 is TGCAGCGTCGCGGGGGAGGTGAGAGGGGAACTGTTTTTT. Translating it yields CSVAGEVRGELFF.